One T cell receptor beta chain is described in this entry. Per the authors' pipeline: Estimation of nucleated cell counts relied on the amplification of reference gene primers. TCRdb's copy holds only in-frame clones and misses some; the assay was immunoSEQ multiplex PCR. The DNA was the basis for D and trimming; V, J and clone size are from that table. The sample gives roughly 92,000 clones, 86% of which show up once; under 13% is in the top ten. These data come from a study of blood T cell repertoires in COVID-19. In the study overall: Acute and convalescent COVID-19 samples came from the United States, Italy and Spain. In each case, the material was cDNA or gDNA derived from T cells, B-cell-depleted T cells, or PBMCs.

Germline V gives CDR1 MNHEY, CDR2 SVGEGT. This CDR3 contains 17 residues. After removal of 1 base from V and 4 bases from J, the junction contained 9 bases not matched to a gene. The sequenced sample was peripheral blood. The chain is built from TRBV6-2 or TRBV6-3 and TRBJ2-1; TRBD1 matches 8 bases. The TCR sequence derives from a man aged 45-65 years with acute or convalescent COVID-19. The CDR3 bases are TGTGCCAGCAGTTACTTAGGGACAGGTGCGGTATACAATGAGCAGTTCTTC. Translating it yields CASSYLGTGAVYNEQFF.